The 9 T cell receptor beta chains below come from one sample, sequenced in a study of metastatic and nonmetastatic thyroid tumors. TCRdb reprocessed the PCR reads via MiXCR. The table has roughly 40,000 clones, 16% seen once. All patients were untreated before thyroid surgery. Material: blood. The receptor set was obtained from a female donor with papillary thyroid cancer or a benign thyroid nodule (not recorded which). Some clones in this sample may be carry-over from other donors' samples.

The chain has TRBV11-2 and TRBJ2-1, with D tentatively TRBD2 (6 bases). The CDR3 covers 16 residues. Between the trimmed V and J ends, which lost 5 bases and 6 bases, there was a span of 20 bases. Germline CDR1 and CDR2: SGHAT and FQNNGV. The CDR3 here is CASSPRLVDKVNEQFF. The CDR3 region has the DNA TGTGCCAGCAGCCCGAGACTAGTAGACAAAGTCAATGAGCAGTTCTTC. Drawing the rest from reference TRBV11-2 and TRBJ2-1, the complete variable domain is EAGVAQSPRYKIIEKRQSVAFWCNPISGHATLYWYQQILGQGPKLLIQFQNNGVVDDSQLPKDRFSAERLKGVDSTLKIQPAKLEDSAVYLCASSPRLVDKVNEQFFGPGTRLTVL.

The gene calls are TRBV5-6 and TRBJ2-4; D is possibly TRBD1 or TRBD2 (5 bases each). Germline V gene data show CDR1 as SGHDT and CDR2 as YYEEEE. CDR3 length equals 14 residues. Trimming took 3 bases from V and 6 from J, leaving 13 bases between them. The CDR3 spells CASSSRDPINIQYF. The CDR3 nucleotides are TGTGCCAGCAGCTCGAGGGACCCGATAAACATTCAGTACTTC.

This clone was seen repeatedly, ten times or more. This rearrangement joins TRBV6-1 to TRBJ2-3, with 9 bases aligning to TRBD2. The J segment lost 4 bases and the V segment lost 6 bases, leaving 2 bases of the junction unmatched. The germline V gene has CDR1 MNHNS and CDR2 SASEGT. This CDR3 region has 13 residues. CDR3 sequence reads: CASRLAGADTQYF. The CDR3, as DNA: TGTGCCAGCAGACTAGCGGGCGCAGATACGCAGTATTTT.

The CDR3 bases are TGTGCCAGCAGTGGGATCCCAGGCGGGGAGCTGTTTTTT. Its translation is CASSGIPGGELFF. The chain carries TRBV2 and TRBJ2-2; unclear D gene. Germline CDR1 is SNHLY and CDR2 is FYNNEI. The V end was cut by 4 bases, the J end by 7 bases, with 10 bases between. The CDR3 has 13 residues.

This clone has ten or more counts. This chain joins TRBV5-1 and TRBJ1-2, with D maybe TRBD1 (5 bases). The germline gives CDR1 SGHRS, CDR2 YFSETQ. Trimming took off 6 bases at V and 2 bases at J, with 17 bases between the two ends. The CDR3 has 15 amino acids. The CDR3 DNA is TGCGCCAGCAACATTCAGGGAGGATCCAACTATGGCTACACCTTC. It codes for CASNIQGGSNYGYTF.

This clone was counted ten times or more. CDR3 residues: CATPSGLGTDTQYF. For the CDR3, the DNA is TGTGCCACCCCTAGCGGGCTTGGCACAGATACGCAGTATTTT. The rearrangement links TRBV2 to TRBJ2-3, with 8 positions matching TRBD2. The CDR3 consists of 14 residues. V lost 10 bases, J lost 1 base, and 7 bases stayed unmatched. In germline, CDR1 is SNHLY, CDR2 FYNNEI.

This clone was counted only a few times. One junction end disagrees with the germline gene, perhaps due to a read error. The CDR3 spells CASSSLRDSSGASVLTF. The CDR3 DNA reads TGTGCCAGCAGCTCCCTAAGGGACAGCTCTGGGGCCAGCGTCCTGACTTTC. The genes are TRBV11-1 and TRBJ2-6, with 7 positions matching TRBD1. CDR1 is SGHAT, CDR2 FQDESV, per germline (reference sequence). This CDR3 has 17 amino acids.

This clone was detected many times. The CDR3 DNA reads TGTGCCAGCAAAGACAGGGAGACAGATACGCAGTATTTT. It encodes CASKDRETDTQYF. This chain connects TRBV6-1 to TRBJ2-3; 7 nucleotides line up with TRBD1. Per germline, CDR1 MNHNS and CDR2 SASEGT. The CDR3 length is 13 residues. V was clipped by 7 bases and J by 3 bases; unmatched bases: 4.

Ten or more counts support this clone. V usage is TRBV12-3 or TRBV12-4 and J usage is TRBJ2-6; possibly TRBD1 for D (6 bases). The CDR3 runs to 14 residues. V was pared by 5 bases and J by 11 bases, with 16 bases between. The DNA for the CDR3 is TGTGCCAGCAGTCCCCCCGGGACATTTGACGTCCTGACTTTC. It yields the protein CASSPPGTFDVLTF.